This is a list of T cell receptor beta chains from one sample in a study of blood T cell repertoires in COVID-19. The repertoire was sequenced with immunoSEQ multiplex PCR; TCRdb's copy has only in-frame clones and lacks some. The sample lists roughly 230,000 clones, around 90% occurring once. Sequencing was performed on peripheral blood. Receptors originate from a woman aged 55-70 years with COVID-19, enrolled during active disease. The CDR3 runs from the conserved cysteine through the conserved F or W. The order of the fields is V gene, J gene, D gene, clone size, CDR3 DNA, CDR3 protein. A D gene is named only where the DNA matches it firmly. Rows may omit the clone size; those that give it use once, few, many or a size class.

v_call: TRBV4-1; j_call: TRBJ1-2; d_call: -; clone_size: -; cdr3_nt: TGCGCCAGCAGCCCATCCGAAGGGGTGAACTATGGCTACACCTTC; cdr3_aa: CASSPSEGVNYGYTF
v_call: TRBV9; j_call: TRBJ2-1; d_call: -; clone_size: -; cdr3_nt: TGTGCCAGCAGCCTTCGGGTCTACAATGAGCAGTTCTTC; cdr3_aa: CASSLRVYNEQFF
v_call: TRBV10-3; j_call: TRBJ2-3; d_call: -; clone_size: -; cdr3_nt: TGTGCCATCAGTGAGAGGGCGGGGGACACTGGTACGCAGTATTTT; cdr3_aa: CAISERAGDTGTQYF
v_call: TRBV7-9; j_call: TRBJ2-1; d_call: TRBD2; clone_size: -; cdr3_nt: TGTGCCAGCAGCAGGACTAGCCGGGATGAGCAGTTCTTC; cdr3_aa: CASSRTSRDEQFF
v_call: TRBV7-2; j_call: TRBJ1-4; d_call: TRBD1; clone_size: -; cdr3_nt: TGTGCCAGCAGCTTAGATGGGACAGTTTTTGAAAAACTGTTTTTT; cdr3_aa: CASSLDGTVFEKLFF
v_call: TRBV11-2; j_call: TRBJ2-4; d_call: -; clone_size: -; cdr3_nt: TGTGCCAGCACAAAGGACCTCGGGGGCAAAAACATTCAGTACTTC; cdr3_aa: CASTKDLGGKNIQYF
v_call: TRBV10-3; j_call: TRBJ1-3; d_call: TRBD1; clone_size: -; cdr3_nt: TGTGCCATCAGTGGACAGGGCCACTCTGGAAACACCATATATTTT; cdr3_aa: CAISGQGHSGNTIYF
v_call: TRBV29-1; j_call: TRBJ1-1; d_call: TRBD1; clone_size: once; cdr3_nt: TGCAGCGGGACGACAGGGGGAAACACTGAAGCTTTCTTT; cdr3_aa: CSGTTGGNTEAFF
v_call: TRBV6-4; j_call: TRBJ2-2; d_call: TRBD1; clone_size: few; cdr3_nt: TGTGCCAGCAGTGAGGACAGGGGGACCGGGGAGCTGTTTTTT; cdr3_aa: CASSEDRGTGELFF
v_call: TRBV7-9; j_call: TRBJ2-1; d_call: TRBD1; clone_size: -; cdr3_nt: TGTGCCAGCAGCTACCCACTCGGGACAGGAGGATACAATGAGCAGTTCTTC; cdr3_aa: CASSYPLGTGGYNEQFF
v_call: TRBV3-1/TRBV3-2; j_call: TRBJ2-2; d_call: -; clone_size: -; cdr3_nt: TGTGCCAGCAGCCAAGATGAGGGAGTAGGGGAGCTGTTTTTT; cdr3_aa: CASSQDEGVGELFF
v_call: TRBV12-3/TRBV12-4; j_call: TRBJ1-5; d_call: -; clone_size: once; cdr3_nt: TGTGCCAGCAGTTTTGACTCGAATCAGCCCCAGCATTTT; cdr3_aa: CASSFDSNQPQHF
v_call: TRBV19; j_call: TRBJ1-4; d_call: TRBD1; clone_size: -; cdr3_nt: TGTGCCAGTAGTAAGGTAACCGGGACAGTGAATGAAAAACTGTTTTTT; cdr3_aa: CASSKVTGTVNEKLFF
v_call: TRBV7-9; j_call: TRBJ2-1; d_call: TRBD1; clone_size: once; cdr3_nt: TGTGCCAGCAGGGAGGGACAGGGGCGCTACAATGAGCAGTTCTTC; cdr3_aa: CASREGQGRYNEQFF
v_call: TRBV15; j_call: TRBJ2-5; d_call: TRBD2; clone_size: once; cdr3_nt: TGTGCCACCAGCATAAGGGGCCTGGGGCTAGCGGGGCAAGAGACCCAGTACTTC; cdr3_aa: CATSIRGLGLAGQETQYF
v_call: TRBV6-5; j_call: TRBJ1-2; d_call: TRBD1; clone_size: -; cdr3_nt: TGTGCCAGCAGTTACTCCCGGACAGGGGGCCACTATGGCTACACCTTC; cdr3_aa: CASSYSRTGGHYGYTF
v_call: TRBV25-1; j_call: TRBJ1-2; d_call: -; clone_size: -; cdr3_nt: TGTGCCAGCACTAAATGGGACACTGGCGGCTACACCTTC; cdr3_aa: CASTKWDTGGYTF
v_call: TRBV11-3; j_call: TRBJ1-1; d_call: -; clone_size: -; cdr3_nt: TGTGCCAGCAGCTTAAACAGGGATGGTGAAGCTTTCTTT; cdr3_aa: CASSLNRDGEAFF
v_call: TRBV5-4; j_call: TRBJ2-7; d_call: -; clone_size: -; cdr3_nt: TGTGCCAGCAGCTTACAACCTTCCTACGAGCAGTACTTC; cdr3_aa: CASSLQPSYEQYF
v_call: TRBV9; j_call: TRBJ1-6; d_call: -; clone_size: -; cdr3_nt: TGTGCCAGCAGCGTCACGGATAATTCACCCCTCCACTTT; cdr3_aa: CASSVTDNSPLHF
v_call: TRBV5-1; j_call: TRBJ2-1; d_call: TRBD2; clone_size: -; cdr3_nt: TGCGCCAGCAGCTTGGGGGGACTAGCGGATCATAAGGGGCATGAGCAGTTCTTC; cdr3_aa: CASSLGGLADHKGHEQFF
v_call: TRBV9; j_call: TRBJ1-5; d_call: -; clone_size: -; cdr3_nt: TGTGCCAGCAGCGTATCAGGGGATAGCAATCAGCCCCAGCATTTT; cdr3_aa: CASSVSGDSNQPQHF
v_call: TRBV5-1; j_call: TRBJ1-4; d_call: TRBD1; clone_size: -; cdr3_nt: TGCGCCAGCAGCTACAGGGGGCGTTATGAAAAACTGTTTTTT; cdr3_aa: CASSYRGRYEKLFF
v_call: TRBV5-6; j_call: TRBJ1-1; d_call: -; clone_size: -; cdr3_nt: TGTGCCAGCAGCCTGACAAGGAACACTGAAGCTTTCTTT; cdr3_aa: CASSLTRNTEAFF
v_call: TRBV28; j_call: TRBJ2-2; d_call: -; clone_size: -; cdr3_nt: TGTGCCAGCGGATGGGCCCACACCGGGGAGCTGTTTTTT; cdr3_aa: CASGWAHTGELFF
v_call: TRBV19; j_call: TRBJ1-6; d_call: TRBD1; clone_size: once; cdr3_nt: TGTGCCAGTAGTGTCCGACCAGGGGGCGCAGGGTCACCCCTCCACTTT; cdr3_aa: CASSVRPGGAGSPLHF
v_call: TRBV2; j_call: TRBJ1-2; d_call: -; clone_size: -; cdr3_nt: TGTGCCAGCTTGGAGGACGGTAACTATGGCTACACCTTC; cdr3_aa: CASLEDGNYGYTF
v_call: TRBV6-2/TRBV6-3; j_call: TRBJ1-6; d_call: -; clone_size: -; cdr3_nt: TGTGCCAGCAGTTATCCAACGAACAGGCCTTCACCCCTCCACTTT; cdr3_aa: CASSYPTNRPSPLHF